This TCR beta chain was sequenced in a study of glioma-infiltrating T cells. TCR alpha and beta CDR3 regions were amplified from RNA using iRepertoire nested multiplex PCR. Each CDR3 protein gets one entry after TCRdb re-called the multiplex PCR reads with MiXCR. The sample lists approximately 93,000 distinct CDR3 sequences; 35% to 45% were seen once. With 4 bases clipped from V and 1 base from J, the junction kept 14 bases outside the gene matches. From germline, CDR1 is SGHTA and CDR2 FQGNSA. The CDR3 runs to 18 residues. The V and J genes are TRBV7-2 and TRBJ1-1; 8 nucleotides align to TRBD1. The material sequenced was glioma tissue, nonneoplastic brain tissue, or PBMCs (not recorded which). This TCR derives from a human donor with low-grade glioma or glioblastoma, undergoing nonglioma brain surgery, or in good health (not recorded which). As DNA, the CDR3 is TGTGCCAGCAGCTCAAATTCAAACAGGGGGAAACGGAACACTGAAGCTTTCTTT. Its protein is CASSSNSNRGKRNTEAFF.